Here is one TCR beta chain with its context. This record comes from a study of blood T cell repertoires in COVID-19. Original processing methods: For nucleated cells, counts were estimated from reference gene primer amplification. Repertoires were generated with immunoSEQ multiplex PCR, while TCRdb's copy carries only in-frame clones and drops some. The V and J calls and clone size are taken from that table; D and trimming were inferred from the DNA. Of fewer than 500,000 clones listed, 75% to 90% were seen once; the top ten hold 0.7%. Self-reported history from a screening survey and questionnaire set each donor's cohort. All recovered Cohort 3 donors got two negative PCRs, got clearance, or saw symptom resolution. CDR1 is SGHDT and CDR2 is YYEEEE in the germline V gene. V lost 4 bases to trimming and J lost 0 bases, with 16 bases between them. The CDR3 spans 17 residues.

This sequence was found in a woman aged 18-29 years who had recovered from COVID-19. The source material was PBMCs or T cells enriched from blood (not recorded which). The rearrangement uses TRBV5-6 and TRBJ2-2; possibly TRBD1 for D (6 bases). DNA of the CDR3: TGTGCCAGCAGCACCCCACGGACAGTGTCGAACACCGGGGAGCTGTTTTTT. It codes for CASSTPRTVSNTGELFF.